The rows below give T cell receptor beta chains drawn from one sample of a study of blood T cell repertoires in COVID-19. The table came from immunoSEQ multiplex PCR; TCRdb's copy has only in-frame clones and leaves some out. The table has fewer than 150,000 clones, under 85% seen once. Sequencing input: peripheral blood. All receptors come from a human donor in a cohort sampled during active COVID-19. Both conserved end residues are trimmed from each CDR3.

>TRBV19
ASSTTTGAYEQY
>TRBV5-8
ASSGRDRSTGELF
>TRBV19
ASSAPMGGGQETQY
>TRBV5-1
ASRLISGGRTDTQY
>TRBV9
ASSKWDRASGGNTIY
>TRBV7-2
ASSPGTSGGPNTGELF
>TRBV7-9
ASSLVTEDGCEQY
>TRBV7-3
ASSQGAGEGYGYT
>TRBV7-2
ASSLSLWSNEQY
>TRBV6-5
ASSYTLAGGNNEQF
>TRBV5-4
ASSLAGGLQETQY
>TRBV7-8
ASSPLGGPTDTQY
>TRBV7-9
ASSLPQDRSYGYT
>TRBV4-1
ASSQDRGGTGGRNTIY
>TRBV10-3
AIGLERNYGYT
>TRBV5-1
ASSLEGAPIRDTQY
>TRBV27
ASSLLGTGNEKLF
>TRBV6-6
ASSSQARQPQH
>TRBV4-1
ASSPGVGSEETQY
>TRBV20-1
SASDGTAEQF
>TRBV12-3/TRBV12-4
ASTLRQRETQY
>TRBV10-3
AISARDRGSGGGQPQH
>TRBV19
ASSIFAEAF
>TRBV25-1
ASSGAGVGTGELF
>TRBV7-6
ASSLEFGTGSTDTQY
>TRBV5-1
ASSWGQGTYEQY
>TRBV23-1
ASSARKPQH
>TRBV19
ASSTAPRGLSGNTIY
>TRBV5-4
ASSPKGQTTDTQY
>TRBV15
ATSSSWTAEAF
>TRBV6-5
ASSYGGNAADTQY
>TRBV9
ASSAGTGLFYEQY
>TRBV11-1
ASSLQAGNLGNEQF
>TRBV3-1/TRBV3-2
ASSRRGAEYGYT
>TRBV6-5
ASSQSNSQEAF
>TRBV6-2/TRBV6-3
ASSYSHSLAGGNNEQF
>TRBV7-3
ASSTLRTDTQY
>TRBV5-8
ASSLDSGADTQY
>TRBV6-5
ASSQTGSPIYEQY
>TRBV18
ASSPLGTFGRAYNEQF
>TRBV7-9
ASSLLGTSGGYQETQY
>TRBV9
ASSVDRPNSPLH
>TRBV7-3
ASSSTSGGEQF
>TRBV9
ASSGTTGRNAGNTIY
>TRBV9
ASSVEVRGDEQY
>TRBV29-1
SVGQGREKLF
>TRBV6-5
ASSYSRTGGNYGYT
>TRBV7-2
ASSSRTGDFYEQY
>TRBV9
ASSTEPSGGFAVTDTQY
>TRBV19
ASKGQGNSYEQY
>TRBV27
ATRGGPDTQY
>TRBV5-1
ASSSLVQQGTQY
>TRBV20-1
SASRQGVSGYT
>TRBV29-1
SVEFGRGRGNTEAF
>TRBV19
ASSIADDRNEKLF
>TRBV7-8
ASSSSLRSHEQF